This paragraph covers one T cell receptor beta chain sequence. The target antigen is unknown. At one end, the junction sequence differs from germline, possibly due to a read error. Using CD45RO/CCR7/CD25/CD127/CD95/CD27, CD4+ naive, central memory, regulatory and stem cell-like memory cells were sorted. The data were taken from a study of beta chain features in type 1 diabetes. Looking at the study overall: Cell yields, gender and age were similar in healthy donors and patients.

Germline V gives CDR1 SGHTA, CDR2 FQGTGA. CDR3 size: 15 residues. Findings and caveats of the study: Junctions at VDJ sites from type 1 diabetes patients had fewer insertions and more deletions. Shorter TCRB CDR3s, moderately but significantly so, were found in Type 1 diabetes patients in all four CD4+ subsets.

Expressed TCRB transcripts got sequenced, as all isolated RNA was reverse transcribed. Assay used: immunoSEQ multiplex PCR; TCRdb lists only in-frame clones, some missing. The sample lists 330,000 or so clones, around 12% occurring once. Sequenced sample: naive CD4+ T cells from blood. The V call is TRBV7-3, the J call TRBJ2-5, with a weak D call TRBD2 (5 bases). This TCR was recovered from a woman between 18 and 29 years old with type 1 diabetes. CDR3 amino acids: CASSLTGVAKETQYF. The DNA of the CDR3 is TGTGCCAGCAGCCTAACCGGGGTGGCAAAGGAGACCCAGTACTTC. The full variable domain, its missing parts supplied by reference TRBV7-3 and TRBJ2-5, is GAGVSQTPSNKVTEKGKYVELRCDPISGHTALYWYRQSLGQGPEFLIYFQGTGAADDSGLPNDRFFAVRPEGSVSTLKIQRTERGDSAVYLCASSLTGVAKETQYFGPGTRLLVL.